These T cell receptor beta chains were read from a single sample in a study of patients and donors after allogeneic stem cell transplantation. MiXCR, run by TCRdb on the RT-PCR reads, gives a single entry per CDR3 protein. Seen here are about a million distinct CDR3 sequences, approximately 18% observed once, and the top ten hold approximately 5.9%. The sequenced sample consisted of blood, either unsorted or a sorted T cell fraction (not recorded which). These receptors were taken from a human donor who was either an allogeneic HSCT recipient or a stem cell or donor lymphocyte infusion donor (not recorded which). It is not recorded whose cells these are; they may come from a transplant donor. Both conserved end residues are part of each CDR3. A D gene is named only where the DNA matches it firmly. Clone size is stated in some rows and not others, as once, few, many or a class when expanded.

few	TRBV9	TRBJ2-5	.	TGTGCCAGCAGCGCGGACGGGCAAGAGACCCAGTACTTC	CASSADGQETQYF
.	TRBV20-1	TRBJ1-1	.	TGCAGTGCTAGAAGAGAAATGAACACTGAAGCTTTCTTT	CSARREMNTEAFF
.	TRBV24-1	TRBJ2-5	TRBD1	TGTGCCACCAGTGAAGGACCGGGACAGGGGGCATGGGAGACCCAGTACTTC	CATSEGPGQGAWETQYF
few	TRBV10-3	TRBJ2-5	.	TGTGCCATCAGTGCAAGGGGTGGAGAGACCCAGTACTTC	CAISARGGETQYF
.	TRBV5-1	TRBJ2-7	TRBD1	TGCGCCAGCAGCTTGGGACAGGGGTACCACGAGCAGTACTTC	CASSLGQGYHEQYF
few	TRBV5-5	TRBJ2-7	.	TGTGCCAGCAGCTTGTACAAAGGGTCCTACGAGCAGTACTTC	CASSLYKGSYEQYF
.	TRBV4-3	TRBJ1-2	.	TGCGCCAGCAGCGAAGCGGCCTCCCGATTGAGGGGCTACACCTTC	CASSEAASRLRGYTF
.	TRBV20-1	TRBJ2-5	TRBD1	TGCAGTGCCAGCGACAGGGTTCAAGAGACCCAGTACTTC	CSASDRVQETQYF
.	TRBV5-1	TRBJ2-1	.	TGCGCCAGCAGCTTAGACTACCCCACAAATGAGCAGTTCTTC	CASSLDYPTNEQFF
.	TRBV7-9	TRBJ2-1	.	TGTGCCAGCAGCTCCTTCAAGGGTTACAATGAGCAGTTCTTC	CASSSFKGYNEQFF
few	TRBV11-2	TRBJ1-1	.	TGTGCCAGCAGCGCGGACCGGGGAAGAACTGAAGCTTTCTTT	CASSADRGRTEAFF
few	TRBV6-1	TRBJ2-5	.	TGTGCCAGCTCCCTCCAGCGCACTAGCCCTGAGACCCAGTACTTC	CASSLQRTSPETQYF
many	TRBV5-1	TRBJ2-5	.	TGCGCCAGCAGCTCGGCAGGGAGGCAAGAGACCCAGTACTTC	CASSSAGRQETQYF
few	TRBV29-1	TRBJ2-3	.	TGCAGCGTGGGGGGCCCTAGGGGCGGCCTCACAGATACGCAGTATTTT	CSVGGPRGGLTDTQYF
few	TRBV24-1	TRBJ2-5	.	TGTGCCACCAGTTCGGGACCCGGTGGGACCCAGTACTTC	CATSSGPGGTQYF
many	TRBV4-3	TRBJ2-1	TRBD2	TGCGCCAGCAGCCCGGGACTAGCGCCGTACAATGAGCAGTTCTTC	CASSPGLAPYNEQFF
few	TRBV7-8	TRBJ1-2	TRBD1	TGTGCCAGCAGCTCGGACAGGGTAGCGAGGATGTATGGCTACACCTTC	CASSSDRVARMYGYTF
.	TRBV4-1	TRBJ2-7	.	TGCGCCAGCAGCCAAGAACTCCCCGGATCTTCCTACGAGCAGTACTTC	CASSQELPGSSYEQYF
.	TRBV11-3	TRBJ2-1	TRBD2	TGTGCCAGCAGCTTAGTACTCGGACTAGCGCCCCACAATGAGCAGTTCTTC	CASSLVLGLAPHNEQFF
.	TRBV5-1	TRBJ2-5	TRBD1	TGCGCCAGCAGCAGACCGGGACAGGGATTGTACCAAGAGACCCAGTACTTC	CASSRPGQGLYQETQYF
.	TRBV27	TRBJ2-1	.	TGTGCCAGCTTCAGCTCCCCCTACAATGAGCAGTTCTTC	CASFSSPYNEQFF
.	TRBV4-1	TRBJ2-4	TRBD2	TGCGCCAGCAGCCATCTTAGCGGGAGACCCAAAAACATTCAGTACTTC	CASSHLSGRPKNIQYF
.	TRBV7-2	TRBJ1-4	.	TGTGCCAGCAGCCCAGTGGGTGCAGCACTGTTTTTT	CASSPVGAALFF
few	TRBV5-1	TRBJ1-3	TRBD1	TGCGCCAGCAGCTTGGTGGACAGGGGAGCTGGAAACACCATATATTTT	CASSLVDRGAGNTIYF
few	TRBV6-5	TRBJ1-6	TRBD1	TGTGCCAGCAGTTCCGATTTCGGACAGGGGGGTTCACCCCTCCACTTT	CASSSDFGQGGSPLHF
few	TRBV20-1	TRBJ1-1	TRBD1	TGCAGTGCAAACAGGGGAACCACTGAAGCTTTCTTT	CSANRGTTEAFF
.	TRBV24-1	TRBJ2-1	TRBD2	TGTGCCACCAGTGATGCGACTAGCGGGAGCTCAACCTCTTACAATGAGCAGTTCTTC	CATSDATSGSSTSYNEQFF
few	TRBV12-3/TRBV12-4	TRBJ2-1	TRBD1	TGTGCCAGCAGTATCAGGACAGGAACCGCACCTAATGAGCAGTTCTTC	CASSIRTGTAPNEQFF
.	TRBV6-1	TRBJ2-1	TRBD2	TGTGCCAGCATAGCGGGGGGACCTCTGGGCAATGAGCAGTTCTTC	CASIAGGPLGNEQFF
few	TRBV4-2	TRBJ2-7	TRBD1	TGTGCCAGCAGCCAAGTGGGGACAGGGGATCTCGAGCAGTACTTC	CASSQVGTGDLEQYF
.	TRBV5-6	TRBJ1-1	.	TGTGCCAGCAGCTTGGTGGGGTCGGGCCGTAGGGCCAATGAAGCTTTCTTT	CASSLVGSGRRANEAFF
many	TRBV5-1	TRBJ1-5	.	TGCGCCAGCAGCTTGGAAGTACATCTGAAGGGCAATCAGCCCCAGCATTTT	CASSLEVHLKGNQPQHF
.	TRBV7-2	TRBJ2-6	TRBD1	TGTGCCAGCAGCTCCCCGGACAGGTCTGGGGCCAACGTCCTGACTTTC	CASSSPDRSGANVLTF
many	TRBV6-5	TRBJ2-1	.	TGTGCCAGCAGTTACGGGAGCTCCTACAATGAGCAGTTCTTC	CASSYGSSYNEQFF
many	TRBV29-1	TRBJ1-2	.	TGCAGCGTTGAGGAGTACAGCAACTATGGCTACACCTTC	CSVEEYSNYGYTF
.	TRBV24-1	TRBJ1-1	TRBD1	TGTGCCACCAGTGATTCCGGGACAGGGACTAACACTGAAGCTTTCTTT	CATSDSGTGTNTEAFF
few	TRBV7-2	TRBJ2-1	TRBD1	TGTGCCAGCAGCACACAGGGGAATCGCGAGCAGTTCTTC	CASSTQGNREQFF
few	TRBV12-3/TRBV12-4	TRBJ1-5	TRBD1	TGTGCCAGCAGAGCTAGGGGACAGGGGAATCAGCCCCAGCATTTT	CASRARGQGNQPQHF
.	TRBV20-1	TRBJ1-1	.	TGCAGTGCCAGGGTGGCAGGGCCAAACACTGAAGCTTTCTTT	CSARVAGPNTEAFF
.	TRBV30	TRBJ1-6	TRBD1	TGTGCCTGGGACAGGGATAATTCACCCCTCCACTTT	CAWDRDNSPLHF
few	TRBV10-3	TRBJ2-7	.	TGTGCCATCAGTGAGGGGCGAAGGGGAAGGTCCTACGAGCAGTACTTC	CAISEGRRGRSYEQYF
once	TRBV7-9	TRBJ1-1	.	TGTGCCAGCAGCTTAATTTCGGTGAACACTGAAGCTTTCTTT	CASSLISVNTEAFF
.	TRBV30	TRBJ2-1	.	TGTGCCTGGAGTGTAATAGCGTATGGGGAGCAGTTCTTC	CAWSVIAYGEQFF
.	TRBV6-5	TRBJ2-7	TRBD2	TGTGCCAGCAGTTCCCGGACTAGCGGGGACTCGGAGCAGTACTTC	CASSSRTSGDSEQYF
.	TRBV7-6	TRBJ2-1	.	TGTGCCAGCAAACGGGGACTTTCCTACAATGAGCAGTTCTTC	CASKRGLSYNEQFF
once	TRBV5-1	TRBJ1-3	.	TGCGCCAGCAGCTTGAGGGGCACTAGCTCTGGAAACACCATATATTTT	CASSLRGTSSGNTIYF
many	TRBV10-3	TRBJ1-1	.	TGTGCCATCAGTTCCTCAAGCGCTGAAGCTTTCTTT	CAISSSSAEAFF
few	TRBV3-1	TRBJ1-2	.	TGTGCCAGCAGCCAAGATTCCAGGGGAGGCTACACCTTC	CASSQDSRGGYTF
.	TRBV12-3/TRBV12-4	TRBJ1-1	TRBD1	TGTGCCAGCAGTCCTCAGGGGGCTAAAGGTGGTACTGAAGCTTTCTTT	CASSPQGAKGGTEAFF
.	TRBV7-3	TRBJ2-3	TRBD1	TGTGCCAGCAGCTCTTCGGGACAGGGTACAGATACGCAGTATTTT	CASSSSGQGTDTQYF
many	TRBV4-2	TRBJ2-1	.	TGTGCCAGCAGCCAAGACGATAGGAATGAGCAGTTCTTC	CASSQDDRNEQFF
.	TRBV5-1	TRBJ1-6	TRBD1	TGCGCCAGCAGCTTGAAGGACAGGGACTCACCCCTCCACTTT	CASSLKDRDSPLHF
few	TRBV7-9	TRBJ2-5	.	TGTGCCAGCAGCCCCCAGAATAGCCAAGAGACCCAGTACTTC	CASSPQNSQETQYF
few	TRBV6-1	TRBJ1-5	.	TGTGCCAGCAGTCTTCAACAGCCCCAGCATTTT	CASSLQQPQHF
.	TRBV4-2	TRBJ1-3	.	TGTGCCAGCAGCCCCCGGAGAATTACCTCTGGAAACACCATATATTTT	CASSPRRITSGNTIYF
.	TRBV5-1	TRBJ1-1	TRBD1	TGCGCCAGCAGCCCTCTCGGGACAGGGGAGAACACTGAAGCTTTCTTT	CASSPLGTGENTEAFF
few	TRBV7-9	TRBJ2-1	.	TGTGCCAGCAGGGACAGACACAATGAGCAGTTCTTC	CASRDRHNEQFF